These T cell receptor beta chains were read from a single sample in a study of blood T cell repertoires in COVID-19. The repertoire was sequenced with immunoSEQ multiplex PCR; TCRdb's copy has only in-frame clones and lacks some. In the table there are around 15,000 clones, roughly nine tenths of which are singletons. The sample was peripheral blood. The receptors come from a man aged 80 or over with acute or convalescent COVID-19. CDR3s include the opening cysteine and the closing phenylalanine or tryptophan. A D gene is named only where the DNA matches it firmly. Size tells how often a clone was seen (once, few, many) or the class of an expanded clone, and some rows leave it out.

v_call,d_call,clone_size,j_call,cdr3_aa,cdr3_nt
TRBV3-1/TRBV3-2,NA,NA,TRBJ2-7,CASSRWFFVLDEQYF,TGTGCCAGCAGCCGTTGGTTTTTCGTGTTAGACGAGCAGTACTTC
TRBV30,TRBD2,NA,TRBJ2-3,CAWRRGGADTQYF,TGTGCCTGGAGGCGGGGGGGGGCAGATACGCAGTATTTT
TRBV6-1,TRBD2,NA,TRBJ2-1,CASSDVAGVIPGEQFF,TGTGCCAGCAGTGACGTAGCGGGAGTAATACCCGGTGAGCAGTTCTTC
TRBV5-6,TRBD1,few,TRBJ1-5,CASSLNRDSGQPQHF,TGTGCCAGCAGCTTGAATAGGGACAGCGGTCAGCCCCAGCATTTT
TRBV12-3/TRBV12-4,NA,NA,TRBJ1-2,CASTKTRDYGYTF,TGTGCCAGCACCAAGACAAGAGACTATGGCTACACCTTC
TRBV12-3/TRBV12-4,NA,NA,TRBJ2-5,CASSWNTGETQYF,TGTGCCAGCAGTTGGAACACCGGGGAGACCCAGTACTTC
TRBV6-5,NA,NA,TRBJ1-1,CASRADTEAFF,TGTGCCAGCAGGGCGGACACTGAAGCTTTCTTT
TRBV30,NA,NA,TRBJ1-2,CAWSGGRGGRGYTF,TGTGCCTGGAGTGGAGGGAGGGGCGGTCGGGGCTACACCTTC
TRBV5-6,TRBD1,NA,TRBJ2-5,CASSPISTGQGTETQYF,TGTGCCAGCAGCCCTATTTCTACAGGACAGGGGACGGAGACCCAGTACTTC
TRBV10-1,NA,NA,TRBJ1-2,CASSPQGPYGYTF,TGCGCCAGCAGTCCCCAGGGTCCATATGGCTACACCTTC
TRBV30,NA,NA,TRBJ1-5,CAWSGGGNQPQHF,TGTGCCTGGAGTGGGGGGGGAAATCAGCCCCAGCATTTT
TRBV27,TRBD2,NA,TRBJ2-7,CASSLAGGGYEQYF,TGTGCCAGCAGTTTAGCGGGGGGGGGCTACGAGCAGTACTTC
TRBV6-5,TRBD1,NA,TRBJ2-2,CASSPGQGTGELFF,TGTGCCAGCAGTCCGGGACAGGGCACCGGGGAGCTGTTTTTT
TRBV3-1/TRBV3-2,NA,NA,TRBJ2-3,CASSQVQGGGTDTQYF,TGTGCCAGCAGCCAAGTTCAAGGGGGAGGCACAGATACGCAGTATTTT
TRBV7-6,TRBD1,NA,TRBJ1-6,CASSPIRGPNSPLHF,TGTGCCAGCAGCCCGATCAGGGGGCCCAATTCACCCCTCCACTTT
TRBV27,TRBD2,NA,TRBJ2-1,CASSRAGGRYNEQFF,TGTGCCAGCAGCAGGGCGGGGGGCCGGTACAATGAGCAGTTCTTC
TRBV7-9,NA,NA,TRBJ1-1,CASSLSGANTEAFF,TGTGCCAGCAGCTTATCAGGCGCGAACACTGAAGCTTTCTTT
TRBV5-1,TRBD1,NA,TRBJ2-1,CASSSQGDNEQFF,TGCGCCAGCAGCTCACAGGGGGACAATGAGCAGTTCTTC
TRBV11-2,TRBD2,NA,TRBJ2-7,CASGLAGGSYEQYF,TGTGCCAGCGGACTAGCGGGGGGCTCCTACGAGCAGTACTTC
TRBV30,TRBD2,NA,TRBJ2-1,CAWQNVAGGRSSYNEQFF,TGTGCCTGGCAAAACGTAGCGGGGGGGAGAAGCTCCTACAATGAGCAGTTCTTC
TRBV5-4,NA,NA,TRBJ2-7,CASSLGQREQYF,TGTGCCAGCAGCTTAGGACAGCGCGAGCAGTACTTC
TRBV7-9,NA,NA,TRBJ2-7,CASSPSTVVTYEQYF,TGTGCCAGCAGCCCTTCGACAGTTGTAACCTACGAGCAGTACTTC
TRBV30,TRBD1,few,TRBJ1-5,CAWSIGQGNQPQHF,TGTGCCTGGAGTATCGGACAGGGGAATCAGCCCCAGCATTTT
TRBV3-1/TRBV3-2,NA,NA,TRBJ1-1,CASSPGGAWWTEAFF,TGTGCCAGCAGCCCCGGCGGGGCATGGTGGACTGAAGCTTTCTTT
TRBV5-4,TRBD1,NA,TRBJ1-1,CASSPQGQGLVGTEAFF,TGTGCCAGCAGCCCCCAGGGACAGGGGTTGGTCGGCACTGAAGCTTTCTTT
TRBV6-5,TRBD1,NA,TRBJ1-1,CASTGQFNTEAFF,TGTGCCAGCACGGGACAGTTTAACACTGAAGCTTTCTTT
TRBV29-1,NA,NA,TRBJ2-5,CSVDGAGEETQYF,TGCAGCGTTGATGGAGCCGGAGAAGAGACCCAGTACTTC
TRBV27,NA,NA,TRBJ2-7,CASREDEQYF,TGTGCCAGCAGGGAGGACGAGCAGTACTTC
TRBV30,TRBD1,NA,TRBJ1-1,CAFGTAGGKAFF,TGTGCCTTTGGGACCGCAGGGGGTAAAGCTTTCTTT
TRBV6-1,NA,NA,TRBJ1-3,CASSEVTAGNTIYF,TGTGCCAGCAGTGAAGTGACAGCCGGAAACACCATATATTTT
TRBV5-6,NA,NA,TRBJ1-2,CASSDTQGRYGYTF,TGTGCCAGCAGCGACACACAGGGAAGGTATGGCTACACCTTC
TRBV20-1,NA,NA,TRBJ2-3,CSASTRDSYTDTQYF,TGCAGTGCTAGTACAAGGGACTCCTACACAGATACGCAGTATTTT
TRBV29-1,TRBD1,few,TRBJ1-2,CSAQGGQGSSGYTF,TGCAGCGCGCAGGGGGGACAGGGGTCTTCGGGCTACACCTTC
TRBV9,NA,NA,TRBJ2-1,CASSVEGASDEQFF,TGTGCCAGCAGCGTAGAAGGGGCTTCAGATGAGCAGTTCTTC
TRBV5-1,TRBD2,NA,TRBJ2-2,CASSGRLAGDTGELFF,TGCGCCAGCAGCGGGAGACTAGCGGGAGACACCGGGGAGCTGTTTTTT
TRBV3-1/TRBV3-2,NA,NA,TRBJ2-5,CASSQDNGLARRETQYF,TGTGCCAGCAGCCAAGATAATGGCCTAGCCCGGAGGGAGACCCAGTACTTC
TRBV18,NA,NA,TRBJ1-5,CASSEGVTSNQPQHF,TGTGCCAGCTCCGAGGGTGTCACTAGCAATCAGCCCCAGCATTTT
TRBV19,NA,NA,TRBJ1-5,CASSIGVSGQPQHF,TGTGCCAGTAGTATCGGAGTCTCCGGGCAGCCCCAGCATTTT
TRBV19,NA,NA,TRBJ2-7,CASSGQGAAYEQYF,NA
TRBV9,TRBD1,NA,TRBJ2-1,CASSFGQGRSNEQFF,TGTGCCAGCAGCTTCGGACAGGGAAGGTCCAATGAGCAGTTCTTC
TRBV18,NA,few,TRBJ1-6,CASSPTGSRDSPLHF,TGTGCCAGCTCACCTACCGGGTCCCGCGATTCACCCCTCCACTTT
TRBV9,NA,few,TRBJ2-7,CASSRAFDSYEQYF,TGTGCCAGCAGTAGAGCTTTCGATTCCTACGAGCAGTACTTC
TRBV5-1,TRBD2,NA,TRBJ2-5,CASSEGLAGDQYF,TGCGCCAGCAGCGAGGGACTAGCGGGAGACCAGTACTTC
TRBV5-1,NA,once,TRBJ1-1,CASSVTQGFNTEAFF,TGCGCCAGCAGCGTAACACAGGGCTTCAACACTGAAGCTTTCTTT
TRBV6-5,NA,once,TRBJ2-1,CASKERFNSYNEQFF,TGTGCCAGCAAGGAGCGGTTCAACTCCTACAATGAGCAGTTCTTC
TRBV7-2,NA,NA,TRBJ1-2,CASSLQGGWYTF,TGTGCCAGCAGCTTACAGGGTGGATGGTACACCTTC
TRBV24-1,NA,once,TRBJ1-5,CATSEGGRPRNQPQHF,TGTGCCACCAGTGAGGGGGGACGGCCGCGCAATCAGCCCCAGCATTTT
TRBV4-1,TRBD1,once,TRBJ1-2,CASSQDRDRGLTYGYTF,TGCGCCAGCAGCCAAGACAGGGACAGGGGGCTTACCTATGGCTACACCTTC
TRBV3-1/TRBV3-2,TRBD1,few,TRBJ1-1,CASTETGVGFTEAFF,TGTGCCAGCACCGAAACAGGGGTGGGTTTCACTGAAGCTTTCTTT
TRBV30,NA,NA,TRBJ1-2,CAWSAGWEYGYTF,TGTGCCTGGAGCGCTGGCTGGGAGTATGGCTACACCTTC
TRBV19,NA,NA,TRBJ2-2,CASGTGVTGELFF,TGTGCCAGCGGGACGGGAGTCACCGGGGAGCTGTTTTTT
TRBV6-6,NA,few,TRBJ2-3,CASSPSSGGGPTDTQYF,TGTGCCAGCAGTCCCTCTAGCGGAGGGGGTCCCACAGATACGCAGTATTTT
TRBV27,TRBD2,NA,TRBJ2-7,CASRPSRTSGAYEQYF,TGTGCCAGCAGACCTTCGCGAACTAGCGGGGCCTACGAGCAGTACTTC
TRBV15,TRBD1,NA,TRBJ1-4,CATSRLRPGQGNEKLFF,TGTGCCACCAGCAGACTCCGACCGGGACAGGGTAATGAAAAACTGTTTTTT
TRBV19,TRBD1,NA,TRBJ1-4,CASRRGQGYEKLFF,TGTGCCAGCCGTCGAGGACAGGGGTATGAAAAACTGTTTTTT
TRBV7-3,TRBD1,NA,TRBJ1-1,CASSLTGAANTEAFF,TGTGCCAGCAGCCTCACAGGGGCAGCGAACACTGAAGCTTTCTTT
TRBV4-1,NA,NA,TRBJ1-1,CASSQDVGGRGEAFF,TGCGCCAGCAGCCAAGATGTAGGTGGTAGGGGTGAAGCTTTCTTT
TRBV6-1,NA,once,TRBJ1-1,CASSESPGVNTEAFF,TGTGCCAGCAGTGAATCTCCCGGTGTTAACACTGAAGCTTTCTTT
TRBV27,TRBD1,once,TRBJ1-2,CASRGQGKGNYGYTF,TGTGCCAGCAGGGGACAGGGGAAAGGGAACTATGGCTACACCTTC